This section outlines one TCR beta chain sequence together with its context. Its antigen remains unknown. The sample carries other DNA sequences with the same CDR3. The data derive from a study of shared clonotypes between healthy human individuals. The run depth of the assay was deep. TCRdb's table, derived via immunoSEQ multiplex PCR, lists solely in-frame clones and lacks some. The table shows 550,000 to 600,000 clones, with 95% to 98% occurring only once. Overall study findings and caveats: Generation of non-shared clonotypes was less probable than generation of clonotypes shared by all four donors. In general, naive subsets displayed greater estimated richness than memory subsets did.

The V gene's germline CDR1 is SEHNR and CDR2 FQNEAQ (reference sequence). The CDR3 length is 15 residues. Trimming at V came to 5 bases and at J to 0 bases, leaving 6 bases not matched to a gene. Terminally differentiated effector memory CD45RA+ cells were excluded by CCR7 positive selection of CD45RO-negative cells. The TCR originated in a man aged 25-40 years in good health. Sequences were obtained from naive CD8+ T cells sorted from blood. V gene TRBV7-9 combines with J gene TRBJ1-1; the match to TRBD1 covers 7 bases. CDR3 sequence reads: CASSHTTGLNTEAFF. In nucleotides, the CDR3 is TGTGCCAGCAGCCACACGACAGGGTTGAACACTGAAGCTTTCTTT.